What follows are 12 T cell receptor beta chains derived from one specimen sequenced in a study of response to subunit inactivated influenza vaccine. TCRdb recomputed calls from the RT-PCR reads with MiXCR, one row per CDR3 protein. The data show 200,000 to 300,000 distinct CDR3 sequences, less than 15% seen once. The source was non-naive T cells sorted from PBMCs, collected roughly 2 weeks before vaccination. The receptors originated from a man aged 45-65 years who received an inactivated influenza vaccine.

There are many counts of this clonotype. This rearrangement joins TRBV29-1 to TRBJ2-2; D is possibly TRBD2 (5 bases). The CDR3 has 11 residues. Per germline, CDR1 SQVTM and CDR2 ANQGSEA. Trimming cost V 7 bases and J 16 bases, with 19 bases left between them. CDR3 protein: CSADLQGSRFF. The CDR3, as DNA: TGCAGCGCTGATTTGCAAGGGAGTAGGTTTTTT.

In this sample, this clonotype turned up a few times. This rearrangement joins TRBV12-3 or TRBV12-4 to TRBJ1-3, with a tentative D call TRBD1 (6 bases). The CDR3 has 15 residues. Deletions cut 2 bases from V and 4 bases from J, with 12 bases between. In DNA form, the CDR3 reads TGTGCCAGCAGTTTATCGGGGGCCGGAGGAAACACCATATATTTT. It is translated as CASSLSGAGGNTIYF.

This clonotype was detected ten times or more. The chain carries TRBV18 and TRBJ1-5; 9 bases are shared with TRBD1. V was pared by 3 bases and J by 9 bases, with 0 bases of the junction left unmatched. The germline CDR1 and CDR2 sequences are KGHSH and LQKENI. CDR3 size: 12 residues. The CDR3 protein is CASSPGQGPQHF. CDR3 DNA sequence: TGTGCCAGCTCACCGGGACAGGGGCCCCAGCATTTT.

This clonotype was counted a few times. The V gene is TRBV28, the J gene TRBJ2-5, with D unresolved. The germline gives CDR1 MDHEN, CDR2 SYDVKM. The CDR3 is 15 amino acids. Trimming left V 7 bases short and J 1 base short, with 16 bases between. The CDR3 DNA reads TGTGCCAGCACCGGAATGTCGTTGGGCCAAGAGACCCAGTACTTC. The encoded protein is CASTGMSLGQETQYF.

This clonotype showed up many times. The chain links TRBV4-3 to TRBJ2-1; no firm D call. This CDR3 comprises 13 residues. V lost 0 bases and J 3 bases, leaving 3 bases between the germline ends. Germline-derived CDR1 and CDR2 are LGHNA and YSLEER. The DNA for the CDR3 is TGCGCCAGCAGCCAAGACTACTACAATGAGCAGTTCTTC. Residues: CASSQDYYNEQFF.

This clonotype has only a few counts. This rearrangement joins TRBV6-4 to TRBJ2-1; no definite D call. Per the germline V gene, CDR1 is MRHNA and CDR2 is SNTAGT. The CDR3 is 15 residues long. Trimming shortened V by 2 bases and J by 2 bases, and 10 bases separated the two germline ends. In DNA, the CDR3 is TGTGCCAGCAGTGACGGCCTAGGCCCCTACAATGAGCAGTTCTTC. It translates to CASSDGLGPYNEQFF.

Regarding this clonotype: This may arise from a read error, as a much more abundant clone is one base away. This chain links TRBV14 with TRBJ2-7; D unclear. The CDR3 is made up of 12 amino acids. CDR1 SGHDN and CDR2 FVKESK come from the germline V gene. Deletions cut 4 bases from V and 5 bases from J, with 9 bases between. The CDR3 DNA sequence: TGTGCCAGCAGCCCAATAGGGAACGAGCAGTACTTC. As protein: CASSPIGNEQYF.

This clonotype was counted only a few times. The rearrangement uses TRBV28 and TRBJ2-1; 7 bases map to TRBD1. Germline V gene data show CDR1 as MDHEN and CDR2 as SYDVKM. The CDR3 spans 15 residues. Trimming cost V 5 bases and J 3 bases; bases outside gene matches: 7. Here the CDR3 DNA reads TGTGCCAGCAGTCTACAGGGGACATTCTACAATGAGCAGTTCTTC. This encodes CASSLQGTFYNEQFF.

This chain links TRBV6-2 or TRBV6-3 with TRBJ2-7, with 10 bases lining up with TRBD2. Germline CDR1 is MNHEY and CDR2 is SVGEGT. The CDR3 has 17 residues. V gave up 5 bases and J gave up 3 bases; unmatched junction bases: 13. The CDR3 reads CASSRHTSGDYFYEQYF. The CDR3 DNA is TGTGCCAGCAGTCGACACACTAGCGGGGATTACTTCTACGAGCAGTACTTC.

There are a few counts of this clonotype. CDR3 sequence reads: CANSGGTEAFF. The CDR3 nucleotides read TGTGCCAACAGCGGAGGGACTGAAGCTTTCTTT. The chain joins TRBV10-3 to TRBJ1-1; unclear D gene. The length of the CDR3 is 11 residues. Per the germline V gene, CDR1 is ENHRY and CDR2 is SYGVKD. Trimming took off 10 bases at V and 5 bases at J, with 11 bases between the two ends.

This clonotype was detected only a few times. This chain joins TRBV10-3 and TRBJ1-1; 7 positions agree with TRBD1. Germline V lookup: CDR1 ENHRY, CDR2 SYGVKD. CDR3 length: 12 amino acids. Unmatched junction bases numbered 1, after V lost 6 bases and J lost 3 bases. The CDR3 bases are TGTGCCATCAGAGACAGGGACACTGAAGCTTTCTTT. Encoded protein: CAIRDRDTEAFF.

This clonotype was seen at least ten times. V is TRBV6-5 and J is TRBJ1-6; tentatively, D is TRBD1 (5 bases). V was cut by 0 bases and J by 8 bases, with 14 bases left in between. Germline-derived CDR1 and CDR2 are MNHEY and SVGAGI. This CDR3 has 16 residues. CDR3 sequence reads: CASSYSGLRAYSPLHF. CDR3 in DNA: TGTGCCAGCAGTTACTCGGGTCTCAGGGCGTATTCACCCCTCCACTTT.